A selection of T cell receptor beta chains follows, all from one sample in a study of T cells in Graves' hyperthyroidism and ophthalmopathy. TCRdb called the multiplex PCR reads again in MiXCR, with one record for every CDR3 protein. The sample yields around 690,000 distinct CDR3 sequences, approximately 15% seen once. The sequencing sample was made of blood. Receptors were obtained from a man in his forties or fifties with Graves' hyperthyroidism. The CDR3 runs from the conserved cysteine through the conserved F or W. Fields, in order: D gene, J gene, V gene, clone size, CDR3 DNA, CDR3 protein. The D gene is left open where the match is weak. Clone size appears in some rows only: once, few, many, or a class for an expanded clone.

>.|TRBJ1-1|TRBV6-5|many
TGTGCCAGCAGTTCCTACGAGACAGGCTACATGAACACTGAAGCTTTCTTT
CASSSYETGYMNTEAFF
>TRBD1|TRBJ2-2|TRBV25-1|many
TGTGCCAGCAGTCTTATAGACAGGGCATCCGGGGAGCTGTTTTTT
CASSLIDRASGELFF
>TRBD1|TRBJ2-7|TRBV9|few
TGTGCCAGCAGCCTCCTTGGGGACAGGGCCCACGAGCAGTACTTC
CASSLLGDRAHEQYF
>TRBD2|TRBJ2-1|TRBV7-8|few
TGTGCCAGCAGCTCTAATAGCGGGAGGGATGAGCAGTTCTTC
CASSSNSGRDEQFF
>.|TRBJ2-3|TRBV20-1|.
TGCAGTGCTGACTCACTTCGAGATACGCAGTATTTT
CSADSLRDTQYF
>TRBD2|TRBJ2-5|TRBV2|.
TGTGCCAGCAGTCGTGGACTAGCGGCCCAAGAGACCCAGTACTTC
CASSRGLAAQETQYF
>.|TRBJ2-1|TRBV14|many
TGTGCCAGCAGCCAAGGGGTAACTAGGGGTTATCACAATGAGCAGTTCTTC
CASSQGVTRGYHNEQFF
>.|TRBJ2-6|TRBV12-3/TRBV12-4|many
TGTGCCAGCAGCCCCTGGGTTGGTGGGGCCAACGTCCTGACTTTC
CASSPWVGGANVLTF
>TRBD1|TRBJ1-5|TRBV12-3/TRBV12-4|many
TGTGCCAGCAGTCTGACAGGGGGCGCAGGGCAGCCCCAGCATTTT
CASSLTGGAGQPQHF
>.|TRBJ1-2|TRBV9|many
TGTGCCAGCAGCAAAAACCGGGTCGCCTATGGCTACACCTTC
CASSKNRVAYGYTF
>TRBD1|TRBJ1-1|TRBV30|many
TGTGCCTGGAGTATGAACAGGGGAGCTTTCTTT
CAWSMNRGAFF
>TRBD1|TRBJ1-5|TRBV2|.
TGTGCCAGCAGTAGTAGCCGGACAGGGGGCCGGTGGAATCAGCCCCAGCATTTT
CASSSSRTGGRWNQPQHF
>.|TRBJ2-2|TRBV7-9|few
TGTGCCAGCAGCTTCGGGGCTGCGAACACCGGGGAGCTGTTTTTT
CASSFGAANTGELFF
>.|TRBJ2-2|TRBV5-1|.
TGCGCCAGCAGCTACCTGACCAACACCGGGGAGCTGTTTTTT
CASSYLTNTGELFF
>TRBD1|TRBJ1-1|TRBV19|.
TGTGCCAATAGTGACAGGGGTTTGAACACTGAAGCTTTCTTT
CANSDRGLNTEAFF
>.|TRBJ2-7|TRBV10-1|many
TGCGCCAGCAGTGAGTTTAGGGCCTACGAGCAGTACTTC
CASSEFRAYEQYF
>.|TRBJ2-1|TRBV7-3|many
TGTGCCAGCAGCCCGACTGGACAGAACAATGAGCAGTTCTTC
CASSPTGQNNEQFF
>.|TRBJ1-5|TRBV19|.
TGTGCCAGTAGTATGGGCAGGGGTTTCAGCCAGCCCCAGCATTTT
CASSMGRGFSQPQHF
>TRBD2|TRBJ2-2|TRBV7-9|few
TGTGCCAGCTCCTTTGGACTAGCGGGCGAGGGGACCGGGGAGCTGTTTTTT
CASSFGLAGEGTGELFF
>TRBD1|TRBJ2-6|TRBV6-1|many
TGTGCCAGCAGCCATTGGACAGGGTTTAATTCTGGGGCCAACGTCCTGACTTTC
CASSHWTGFNSGANVLTF
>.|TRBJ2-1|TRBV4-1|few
TGCGCCAGCAGCCAAGACTGGACGGGAGACAATGAGCAGTTCTTC
CASSQDWTGDNEQFF
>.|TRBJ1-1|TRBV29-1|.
TGCAGCGTGCTAGCGGCAGGGTGGCACACTGAAGCTTTCTTT
CSVLAAGWHTEAFF
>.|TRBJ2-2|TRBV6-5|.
TGTGCCAGCAGTTATGGCGTGAACACCGGGGAGCTGTTTTTT
CASSYGVNTGELFF
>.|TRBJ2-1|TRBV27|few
TGTGCCAGCAGTTCCAATGGGGGCTGGAATGAGCAGTTCTTC
CASSSNGGWNEQFF
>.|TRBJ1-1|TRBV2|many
TGTGCCAGCAGTGATCTGTGGCCGCCACCTAGCACTGAAGCTTTCTTT
CASSDLWPPPSTEAFF
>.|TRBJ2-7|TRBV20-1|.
TGCAGTGCTAGACTGACGGGACGGGACATCTACGAGCAGTACTTC
CSARLTGRDIYEQYF
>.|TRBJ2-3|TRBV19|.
TGTGCCAGTAGTATGAGGGACGTAGATACGCAGTATTTT
CASSMRDVDTQYF
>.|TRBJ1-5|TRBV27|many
TGTGCCAGCAGAGGATGGAGCAATCAGCCCCAGCATTTT
CASRGWSNQPQHF
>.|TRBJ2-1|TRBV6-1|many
TGTGCCAGCAGGGACCCCGTGGTGACGGGAGCCTACAATGAGCAGTTCTTC
CASRDPVVTGAYNEQFF
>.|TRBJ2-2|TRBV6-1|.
TGTGCCAGTTACGAACTAGCGAACACCGGGGAGCTGTTTTTT
CASYELANTGELFF
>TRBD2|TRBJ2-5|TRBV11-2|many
TGTGCCAGCAGCTCCTCGGCGGGAGGAGGAGAGACCCAGTACTTC
CASSSSAGGGETQYF
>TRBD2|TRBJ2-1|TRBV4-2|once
TGTGCCAGCAGCCAAACTAGCGGGTACGACTCCTACAATGAGCAGTGCTTC
CASSQTSGYDSYNEQCF
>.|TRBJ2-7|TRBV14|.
TGTGCCAGCAGCCAAACTTCGGGACAGCCGGGAGGCGAGCAGTACTTC
CASSQTSGQPGGEQYF
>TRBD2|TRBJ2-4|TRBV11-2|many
TGTGCCAGCAGCTTACTCCGTCTAGCGGGAGGACACAGCATTCAGTACTTC
CASSLLRLAGGHSIQYF
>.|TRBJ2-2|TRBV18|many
TGTGCCAGCAGTTTATCACGGACGGGTAACACCGGGGAGCTGTTTTTT
CASSLSRTGNTGELFF
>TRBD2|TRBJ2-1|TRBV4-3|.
TGCGCCAGCAGCCAAATACTAGCGGGAGCCCATGAGCAGTTCTTC
CASSQILAGAHEQFF
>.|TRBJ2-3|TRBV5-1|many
TGCGCCAGCAGTACAAGGAGGAGGGAGGCTACAGATACGCAGTATTTT
CASSTRRREATDTQYF
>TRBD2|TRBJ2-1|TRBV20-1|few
TGCAGTGCTAGGGGGATCGGGACTAGCGGGAGGTCGGGGGATGAGCAGTTCTTC
CSARGIGTSGRSGDEQFF
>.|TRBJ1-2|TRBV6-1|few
TGTGCCAGCAGTGAAGCGGGTAGAGATGGCTACACCTTC
CASSEAGRDGYTF
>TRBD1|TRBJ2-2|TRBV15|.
TGTGCCACCAGCAGTCTCCGGGACAGGTCCCCCGGGGAGCTGTTTTTT
CATSSLRDRSPGELFF
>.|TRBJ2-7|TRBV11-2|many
TGTGCCAGCAGCCTAGTACACGTCACCTACGAGCAGTACTTC
CASSLVHVTYEQYF
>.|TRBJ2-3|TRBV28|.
TGTGCCAGCAGTGAAGTTACTACGAATACGCAGTATTTT
CASSEVTTNTQYF
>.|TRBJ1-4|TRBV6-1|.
TGTGCCAGCGCCCAAGGTGGCGAAAAACTGTTTTTT
CASAQGGEKLFF
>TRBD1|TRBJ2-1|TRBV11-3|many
TGTGCCAGCAGCCAATCCGGGACAGGGGGAAGGAATGAGCAGTTCTTC
CASSQSGTGGRNEQFF
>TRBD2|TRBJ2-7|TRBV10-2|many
TGCGCCAGCAGTGAGAGTGCTAGCGGGAGGGCCGGGTCCTACGAGCAGTACTTC
CASSESASGRAGSYEQYF
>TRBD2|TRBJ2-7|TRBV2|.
TGTGCCAGCAGCGCAAGCGGGAGGACTTCCTACGAGCAGTACTTC
CASSASGRTSYEQYF
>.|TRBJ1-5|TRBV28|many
TGTGCCAGCAGGACTTTCCCGGGAAGGGATAGCAATCAGCCCCAGCATTTT
CASRTFPGRDSNQPQHF
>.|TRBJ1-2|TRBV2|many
TGTGCCAGCCTGAAGGGGGGGGCGTCTGTAGGCTACACCTTC
CASLKGGASVGYTF
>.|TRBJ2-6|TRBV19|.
TGTGCCAGTAGTATTATAAGGGCTGGGGCCAACGTCCTGACTTTC
CASSIIRAGANVLTF